A selection of T cell receptor beta chains follows, all from one sample in a study of CD8 T cells in Susac syndrome. TCRdb used MiXCR to reprocess the immunoSEQ multiplex PCR reads, holding one entry per CDR3 protein. Of tens of thousands of distinct CDR3 sequences listed, around 93% are singletons. Specimen: CD8+ T cells from PBMCs. The source of these receptors is a human donor with Susac syndrome. Each CDR3 is given with its conserved first and last residue. D genes are given only for firm matches. Size values are once, few and many counts, or a class for expanded clones, and some rows have none.

abundance	v_gene	j_gene	d_gene	CDR3aa	CDR3nt
-	TRBV12-3/TRBV12-4	TRBJ1-2	-	CASSPGAGGYGYTF	TGTGCCAGCAGTCCTGGTGCCGGAGGCTATGGCTACACCTTC
-	TRBV20-1	TRBJ2-2	-	CSAKNTGELFF	TGCAGTGCCAAGAACACCGGGGAGCTGTTTTTT
-	TRBV20-1	TRBJ2-3	TRBD1	CSARDRRGPGDTQYF	TGCAGTGCTAGAGACCGCAGGGGGCCCGGGGATACGCAGTATTTT
-	TRBV24-1	TRBJ2-5	-	CATSDGLDQETQYF	TGTGCCACCAGTGATGGCCTGGACCAAGAGACCCAGTACTTC
once	TRBV20-1	TRBJ1-2	TRBD1	CSATGTGASGYTF	TGCAGTGCAACCGGGACAGGGGCTAGTGGCTACACCTTC
-	TRBV27	TRBJ2-7	-	CASRPLDGVLGEQYF	TGTGCCAGCAGACCCCTTGACGGAGTATTGGGCGAGCAGTACTTC
-	TRBV20-1	TRBJ2-5	TRBD2	CSAREGGGGRGSETQYF	TGCAGTGCTAGAGAAGGGGGCGGCGGGAGGGGATCAGAGACCCAGTACTTC
-	TRBV5-1	TRBJ2-3	-	CASSGSTDTQYF	TGCGCCAGCAGCGGCAGCACAGATACGCAGTATTTT
once	TRBV29-1	TRBJ2-7	-	CSVHTEGISYEQYF	TGCAGCGTCCATACGGAAGGGATCTCCTACGAGCAGTACTTC
-	TRBV25-1	TRBJ1-5	TRBD1	CASGGQGNSQPQHF	TGTGCCAGCGGAGGACAGGGGAACAGTCAGCCCCAGCATTTT
-	TRBV7-8	TRBJ2-7	-	CASSLAAAPQGPYEQYF	TGTGCCAGCAGCTTAGCGGCAGCCCCCCAGGGGCCCTACGAGCAGTACTTC
-	TRBV29-1	TRBJ2-7	-	CSVVEVSYEQYF	TGCAGCGTTGTAGAGGTCTCCTACGAGCAGTACTTC
-	TRBV27	TRBJ1-4	-	CASSLRGPREKLFF	TGTGCCAGCAGTTTAAGGGGACCGCGAGAAAAACTGTTTTTT
-	TRBV6-6	TRBJ1-2	TRBD1	CASTLGRDSYGYTF	TGTGCCAGCACCCTGGGGCGGGACAGCTATGGCTACACCTTC
-	TRBV4-2	TRBJ1-5	-	CASTTDTGGNQPQHF	TGTGCCAGCACCACGGACACCGGTGGCAATCAGCCCCAGCATTTT
-	TRBV20-1	TRBJ2-2	-	CSARPWTVGTGELFF	TGCAGTGCTCGCCCATGGACAGTTGGCACCGGGGAGCTGTTTTTT
-	TRBV3-1	TRBJ2-1	-	CASSGPEGGYNEQFF	TGTGCCAGCAGCGGACCGGAGGGGGGTTACAATGAGCAGTTCTTC
-	TRBV29-1	TRBJ2-5	-	CSVANDAWETQYF	TGCAGCGTAGCCAACGATGCCTGGGAGACCCAGTACTTC
-	TRBV4-1	TRBJ2-5	TRBD1	CASSPLRGQKQETQYF	TGCGCCAGCAGCCCTCTCAGGGGGCAGAAGCAAGAGACCCAGTACTTC
-	TRBV7-9	TRBJ2-2	-	CASSLGDYNTGELFF	TGTGCCAGCAGCTTAGGAGACTATAACACCGGGGAGCTGTTTTTT
-	TRBV5-6	TRBJ1-1	-	CASSLAGSTEAFF	TGTGCCAGCAGCTTGGCCGGGAGCACTGAAGCTTTCTTT
-	TRBV4-3	TRBJ2-1	-	CASSQEYVRTGDKPYNEQFF	TGCGCCAGCAGCCAAGAATACGTAAGAACCGGGGACAAACCGTACAATGAGCAGTTCTTC
-	TRBV30	TRBJ1-4	-	CAWTDSEKLFF	TGTGCCTGGACGGACAGTGAAAAACTGTTTTTT
-	TRBV30	TRBJ2-2	-	CARKNRETNTGELFF	TGTGCCCGAAAGAACAGGGAAACCAACACCGGGGAGCTGTTTTTT
-	TRBV9	TRBJ2-5	TRBD1	CASSTRTGQETQYF	TGTGCCAGCAGCACCCGGACAGGGCAAGAGACCCAGTACTTC
-	TRBV29-1	TRBJ1-2	-	CSVQGLYGYTF	TGCAGCGTTCAGGGCCTCTATGGCTACACCTTC
-	TRBV20-1	TRBJ2-1	TRBD2	CSAPRNSGDYNEQFF	TGCAGTGCTCCCCGCAATAGCGGGGATTACAATGAGCAGTTCTTC
-	TRBV27	TRBJ2-1	TRBD2	CASIQRGPSYNEQFF	TGTGCCAGCATACAGCGGGGGCCCTCCTACAATGAGCAGTTCTTC
-	TRBV4-1	TRBJ2-7	-	CASSQAGEVYEQYF	TGCGCCAGCAGCCAAGCAGGGGAAGTCTACGAGCAGTACTTC
-	TRBV29-1	TRBJ2-2	-	CSAKRAGGAGELFF	TGCAGCGCGAAGCGAGCAGGGGGGGCCGGGGAGCTGTTTTTT
-	TRBV7-2	TRBJ2-7	-	CASSSGQPGWEQYF	TGTGCCAGCAGCTCTGGACAGCCGGGTTGGGAGCAGTACTTC
-	TRBV6-4	TRBJ1-1	-	CASSEFPKGESTEAFF	TGTGCCAGCAGTGAGTTCCCGAAGGGTGAGTCCACTGAAGCTTTCTTT
once	TRBV29-1	TRBJ2-1	TRBD2	CSVVAGVNNEQFF	TGCAGCGTTGTGGCGGGAGTAAACAATGAGCAGTTCTTC
-	TRBV7-9	TRBJ2-7	TRBD1	CASSNLGTGEGEQYF	TGTGCCAGCAGCAACCTTGGGACAGGGGAGGGCGAGCAGTACTTC
-	TRBV20-1	TRBJ1-5	TRBD1	CSAWTGESNQPQHF	TGCAGTGCATGGACAGGAGAAAGCAATCAGCCCCAGCATTTT
-	TRBV3-1	TRBJ2-2	-	CASSPPQGPMGELFF	TGTGCCAGCAGCCCGCCCCAGGGACCTATGGGGGAGCTGTTTTTT
-	TRBV4-1	TRBJ1-2	-	CASSQDEGNYGYTF	TGCGCCAGCAGCCAAGATGAGGGAAACTATGGCTACACCTTC
-	TRBV18	TRBJ2-7	-	CASSLRQDSYEQYF	TGTGCCAGCTCACTTCGACAGGACTCCTACGAGCAGTACTTC
-	TRBV4-1	TRBJ1-4	-	CASSGTGREKLFF	TGCGCCAGCAGCGGCACGGGGAGAGAAAAACTGTTTTTT
-	TRBV30	TRBJ2-2	TRBD1	CAWEPGQATGELFF	TGTGCCTGGGAGCCGGGACAGGCCACCGGGGAGCTGTTTTTT
-	TRBV15	TRBJ1-4	-	CATKHRQMEKLFF	TGTGCCACCAAGCACAGACAAATGGAAAAACTGTTTTTT
-	TRBV2	TRBJ2-1	-	CASSALLNEQFF	TGTGCCAGCAGTGCGCTCCTCAATGAGCAGTTCTTC
-	TRBV25-1	TRBJ2-1	TRBD2	CASSGWGTGLASNEQFF	TGTGCCAGCAGTGGATGGGGTACGGGACTAGCATCAAATGAGCAGTTCTTC
-	TRBV3-1	TRBJ2-1	TRBD2	CASSHTPGLPRNWYNEQFF	TGTGCCAGCAGCCACACTCCGGGACTACCACGAAATTGGTACAATGAGCAGTTCTTC
-	TRBV15	TRBJ2-1	-	CATSRHGDLANEQFF	TGTGCCACCAGCAGACACGGGGACTTAGCCAATGAGCAGTTCTTC
-	TRBV24-1	TRBJ2-3	-	CATSSGDTQYF	TGTGCCACCAGTTCCGGAGATACGCAGTATTTT
-	TRBV9	TRBJ2-5	TRBD2	CASSAMTSDRETQYF	TGTGCCAGCAGCGCCATGACTAGCGATAGGGAGACCCAGTACTTC
few	TRBV9	TRBJ1-4	TRBD1	CASSAGDRALDEKLFF	TGTGCCAGCAGCGCGGGTGACAGGGCCCTTGATGAAAAACTGTTTTTT